These 4 T cell receptor beta chains were all obtained from the same sample, sequenced in a study of cytotoxic CD8 clonotypes in ibrutinib-treated CLL. Measured with immunoSEQ multiplex PCR; TCRdb has only the in-frame clones, and not every one. Among about 120,000 clones listed, roughly 60% were seen once. The sample in question was PBMCs, obtained after 24 months of ibrutinib treatment. The receptors stem from a human donor with chronic lymphocytic leukemia.

This clone has just a few counts. The chain has TRBV30 and TRBJ2-1; D unclear. The CDR3 runs 14 residues. V lost 3 bases, J lost 0 bases, and 9 bases lay in between. Germline assignment: CDR1 GTSNPN and CDR2 SVGIG (reference sequence). The CDR3 loop is CAWRDKSSYNEQFF. The CDR3 bases are TGTGCCTGGAGAGATAAGAGCTCCTACAATGAGCAGTTCTTC.

The chain joins TRBV29-1 to TRBJ2-3; no definite D call. The germline CDR1 and CDR2 sequences are SQVTM and ANQGSEA. This CDR3 has 10 amino acids. V was clipped by 5 bases and J by 5 bases, with 5 bases between them. This chain's CDR3 is CSVRLDTQYF. CDR3 DNA sequence: TGCAGCGTTCGCTTAGATACGCAGTATTTT.

The chain combines TRBV5-4 with TRBJ2-3, with D possibly being TRBD1 (5 bases). Germline CDR1 reads SGHNT; CDR2 reads YYREEE (reference sequence). The CDR3 length is 12 residues. V lost 3 bases to trimming and J lost 6 bases, with 8 bases between them. The CDR3 DNA is TGTGCCAGCAGCTCGAAGGGGGATACGCAGTATTTT. Translation: CASSSKGDTQYF.

As DNA, the CDR3 is TGCGCCAGCAGTGCGGACAGCGAACAGGCCCTCCACTTT. It yields the protein CASSADSEQALHF. V and J are TRBV10-1 and TRBJ1-6; possible D gene TRBD1, 6 bases. The germline V gene has CDR1 WNHNN and CDR2 SYGVQD (reference sequence). The CDR3 loop spans 13 amino acids. V lost 4 bases, J lost 14 bases, and 15 bases lay in between.